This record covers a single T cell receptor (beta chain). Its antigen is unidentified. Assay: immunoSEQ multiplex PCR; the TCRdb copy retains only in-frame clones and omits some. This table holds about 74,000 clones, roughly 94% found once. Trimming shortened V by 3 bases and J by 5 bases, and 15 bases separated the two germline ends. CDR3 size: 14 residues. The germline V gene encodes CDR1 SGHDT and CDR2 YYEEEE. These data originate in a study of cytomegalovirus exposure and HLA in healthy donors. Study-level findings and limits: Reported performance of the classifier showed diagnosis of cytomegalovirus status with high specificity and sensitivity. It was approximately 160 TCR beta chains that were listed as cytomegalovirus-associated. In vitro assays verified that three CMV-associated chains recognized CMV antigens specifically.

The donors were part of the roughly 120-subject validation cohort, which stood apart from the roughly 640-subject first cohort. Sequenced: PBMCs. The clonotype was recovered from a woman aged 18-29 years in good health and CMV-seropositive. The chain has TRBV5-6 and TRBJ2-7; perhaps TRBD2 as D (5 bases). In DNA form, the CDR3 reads TGTGCCAGCAGCTCACCATACACAGCGGACGAGCAGTACTTC. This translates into CASSSPYTADEQYF. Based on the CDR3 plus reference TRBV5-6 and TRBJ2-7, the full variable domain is DAGVTQSPTHLIKTRGQQVTLRCSPKSGHDTVSWYQQALGQGPQFIFQYYEEEERQRGNFPDRFSGHQFPNYSSELNVNALLLGDSALYLCASSSPYTADEQYFGPGTRLTVT.